These 7 T cell receptor beta chains were all obtained from the same sample, sequenced in a study of CD8 T cells in Susac syndrome. Reverse transcription used roughly 0.45 to 1 ug RNA and random hexamers. Using its own MiXCR run on the immunoSEQ multiplex PCR reads, TCRdb lists one record per CDR3 protein. Of roughly 200,000 distinct CDR3 sequences in the sample, roughly 94% were seen once. What was sequenced was CD4+ T cells from PBMCs. The source of these receptors is a human donor with Susac syndrome.

The chain combines TRBV21-1 with TRBJ1-6; the table's D call TRBD1 went unverified against the DNA. TRBV21-1 has pseudogene status. The CDR3 contains 15 residues. The CDR3 DNA is TGTGCCAGCAGCAAAGTGTCAGGGGCGGATTCACCCCTCCACTTT. Protein product: CASSKVSGADSPLHF.

The chain uses TRBV29-1 and TRBJ2-1, with D perhaps being TRBD1 or TRBD2 (7 bases each). The CDR3 sequence is 14 residues long. The V end lost 2 bases, the J end lost 8 bases, and 16 bases lay between the germline ends. The germline gives CDR1 SQVTM, CDR2 ANQGSEA. In nucleotides, the CDR3 is TGCAGCGTTGAACCCAGGGGGGGGAAGTATGAGCAGTTCTTC. It encodes CSVEPRGGKYEQFF.

This clonotype came up once. The CDR3 DNA reads TGTGCCAGCAGCTGGGGAAGCAATGAAAAACTGTTTTTT. This translates into CASSWGSNEKLFF. This chain joins TRBV7-2 and TRBJ1-4; D call uncertain. The CDR3 extends over 13 amino acids. Germline V gene lookup returns CDR1 SGHTA and CDR2 FQGNSA. Trimming left V 4 bases short and J 5 bases short, with 8 bases between.

This clonotype has a single count. V is TRBV10-3 and J is TRBJ1-4, with D possibly matching TRBD1 (5 bases). The CDR3 runs to 14 residues. V lost 6 bases and J 8 bases, leaving 16 bases between the germline ends. Germline lookup yields CDR1 ENHRY and CDR2 SYGVKD. The CDR3 reads CAISRDRGGEKLFF. CDR3 coding DNA: TGTGCCATCAGCCGGGACCGCGGTGGCGAAAAACTGTTTTTT.

The chain recombines TRBV7-9 with TRBJ2-2; 10 bases line up with TRBD1. After removal of 6 bases from V and 6 bases from J, the junction contained 7 bases not matched to a gene. Looked up from germline, CDR1 is SEHNR and CDR2 is FQNEAQ (reference sequence). The length of the CDR3 is 15 residues. Here the CDR3 reads CASSYRDRGAGELFF. The CDR3 DNA reads TGTGCCAGCAGTTATCGGGACAGGGGAGCCGGGGAGCTGTTTTTT. The full variable domain, its missing parts supplied by reference TRBV7-9 and TRBJ2-2, is DTGVSQNPRHKITKRGQNVTFRCDPISEHNRLYWYRQTLGQGPEFLTYFQNEAQLEKSRLLSDRFSAERPKGSFSTLEIQRTEQGDSAMYLCASSYRDRGAGELFFGEGSRLTVL.

The rearrangement links TRBV5-4 to TRBJ2-2; D may correspond to TRBD1 or TRBD2 (5 bases each). The CDR3 loop spans 17 amino acids. V lost 2 bases, J lost 0 bases, and 14 bases lay in between. The germline V gene encodes CDR1 SGHNT and CDR2 YYREEE (reference sequence). The CDR3 nucleotides are TGTGCCAGCAGCTTACCACGGGACGCTACGAACACCGGGGAGCTGTTTTTT. It codes for CASSLPRDATNTGELFF.

In its sample, this clonotype was seen once. The J gene is TRBJ2-7, the V gene TRBV19; TRBD1 might be the D (6 bases). The germline V gene has CDR1 LNHDA and CDR2 SQIVND (reference sequence). Trimming shortened V by 0 bases and J by 3 bases, and 15 bases separated the two germline ends. There are 16 residues in the CDR3. In nucleotides, the CDR3 is TGTGCCAGTAGTATAGATCACAGGGATGACTACTACGAGCAGTACTTC. Amino acids: CASSIDHRDDYYEQYF.